This T cell receptor beta chain emerged from a study of cytomegalovirus exposure and HLA in healthy donors (dated by TCRdb to about 2017). Some background on the complete study: In an earlier analysis of some 610 of the donors, 250 to 300 Gb of sequence data and some 120 million unique TCR beta sequences from roughly 190 million T cells were reported. Alongside the repertoire data, information on donor age, sex, ethnicity and CMV serostatus was compiled. In an earlier analysis of a few hundred of the donors, high-throughput TCR beta sequencing was used to judge whether each TCR beta V gene segment behaved as functional or pseudogenic. HLA typing covered class I and class II loci at four-digit resolution. Among the approximately 430 genotyped donors, under 90% belonged to the genetic ancestry cluster associated with self-reported Caucasian donors. In a later analysis, previously published TCR beta repertoires from 500 to 750 donors were re-analyzed and high-resolution HLA genotyping was added so that TCR occurrence patterns could be studied. The aim of the study was to test whether cataloging public T cell receptors could identify signatures of past pathogen exposure. Every repertoire in the discovery cohort had been generated on one and the same sequencing platform. The study profiled the T cell repertoires of hundreds of subjects by immunosequencing and related them to cytomegalovirus serostatus. On average, around 240,000 unique TCR beta nucleotide sequences were sequenced per donor among fewer than 500 genotyped donors of the cohort, with around 19% of those sequences being non-productive. Typing coverage varied by locus: roughly 620-630 donors for A, B, C, DRB1 and DQB1; roughly 510 for DQA1; more than 600 for DPA1; approximately 490 for DPB1. A later genetic analysis took genome-wide SNP genotypes for 398 of the 666 donors and used that subset as a discovery cohort. Besides the first cohort of approximately 670 subjects, a separate validation cohort made up of 120 different subjects was used. A few DR-DQ haplotypes were treated as single units for association and clustering because of strong linkage in the cohort. An early release covering about 600 HLA-typed donors comprised about 290 gigabases of sequencing data and 65 million to 100 million unique TCR sequences. High-throughput TCR immunosequencing, statistical association of individual TCRs with disease status, and machine learning were combined to predict cytomegalovirus infection status. Rather than using new phenotypic data, the later analysis identified candidate immune exposures from TCR beta sequences and from how often those sequences occurred across donors. Results and caveats for the whole study, not just this receptor: HLA typing was unavailable for some donors at each locus, so association tests used only the typed subset. Compared with the approximately 670-donor mean, donors in an Asian-associated ancestry cluster had fewer N-insertions in productive TCRs, according to a later genetic analysis. A later analysis found that most CMV-associated TCR beta chains appeared HLA-restricted, with HLA associations seemingly driven largely by CMV exposure. When HLA alleles, especially DR and DQ, strongly co-occurred, TCR associations were difficult to assign to individual alleles. This cohort had only TCR beta chains sequenced, and the lack of alpha or paired-chain data limited which features could be detected. The classifier was reported to diagnose cytomegalovirus status with high specificity and sensitivity in both the original and validation cohorts. In an earlier analysis of 587 of the donors, most TCR beta V segments appeared in productive rearrangements about 87% or about 30% of the time, broadly matching IMGT annotations. In a later analysis, HLA-associated TCR beta chains showed more clonal expansion and lower generation probabilities than non-associated chains that were equally common. The study gave a list of about 150 TCR beta chains associated with cytomegalovirus. Correlated functional status among segregating V segments might be attributable to linkage disequilibrium, but an unknown experimental factor could not be ruled out. Most TCR sequences were observed very rarely across donors, whereas some public TCRs were present in many individuals. A further reported finding was that TCR beta sequences accurately predicted the HLA-A and HLA-B alleles for most subjects in the first cohort. An association between a missense DCLRE1C variant and V-gene and J-gene trimming of TCR beta chains was found in a later genetic analysis and replicated in an independent cohort. At a false discovery rate of 0.05, a later analysis linked 15,000 to 20,000 TCR beta sequences to specific HLA alleles. Because the 87-base-pair reads could not distinguish some IMGT-functional V segments, including TRBV6-2 and TRBV6-3, those segments were excluded. According to a later analysis, TCR association rates differed among HLA loci, with DRB1 alleles showing the most associated TCRs and HLA-C alleles showing the fewest. It was suggested by the authors that the approach could potentially be generalized to other disease states and immunological phenotypes. Because counts were too low, about 17 rarely observed V segments, including chromosome 9 orphons, were excluded from the earlier analysis of 587 of the donors. In vitro tests confirmed that a few of the cytomegalovirus-associated TCR beta chains recognize cytomegalovirus antigens. According to a later analysis, parvovirus B19, influenza, CMV and Epstein-Barr virus appeared linked to several top co-occurrence clusters. The sequencing pipeline was judged likely to have produced a cluster of highly shared sequence variants as a technical artifact. Presence/absence analyses assumed roughly uniform sequencing depth across donors, an assumption that may not hold. CMV serostatus was the only immune exposure information available for the cohort.

In the case of this clone: Its antigen is currently not known. Base qualities are missing; no much larger clone stands one base away.

The library came from the immunoSEQ multiplex PCR assay. The multiplex PCR relied on a mix of 60 forward primers for TCR Vbeta segments and 13 reverse primers for TCR Jbeta segments. The CDR3 region of rearranged TCR beta genes was amplified from genomic DNA with a multiplex PCR assay. On the Illumina HiSeq System, the amplified TCR beta libraries were sequenced as 87-base-pair reads. The authors' analysis ran thus. Across the 670 or so repertoires, a later analysis counted some 81 million unique TCR beta chains, around 11 million of which were shared by at least two donors. A nearest-neighbor algorithm error-corrected the raw reads and collapsed the reads into unique sequences, merging closely related sequences to remove PCR and sequencing errors. To assign V, D and J gene segments, CDR3 sequences were aligned to IMGT reference sequences. For a sequence to be retained, a match of at least six nucleotides was required to both a V gene segment and a J gene segment. Rearrangements were classified as productive when the CDR3 lacked stop codons and remained in frame with V and J, and all other rearrangements were classified as non-productive. Following IMGT convention, CDR3 was defined as the stretch from the second conserved V-encoded cysteine to the conserved J-encoded phenylalanine. In an earlier analysis of just under 600 of the donors, sequences lacking an unambiguous match to a single V gene segment were excluded. In an earlier analysis of roughly 500 of the donors, V segments were called functional above 56.7% productive rearrangements and were called segregating when the between-donor standard deviation exceeded 5%. To diagnose cytomegalovirus status from the catalog of TCR beta chain sequences, a statistical classification framework was built. V and J gene assignment, in a later analysis, came from comparing TCR nucleotide sequences with IMGT/GENE-DB human TR gene sequences. Using the TCRdist pipeline, a later analysis assigned CDR3 sequences along with most-parsimonious VDJ recombination scenarios. In a later analysis, every TCR beta chain was defined by the combination of its CDR3 amino acid sequence and its V-gene family, and reads without a unique V-gene family were dropped. To address suspected cross-contamination and a sequencing artifact, a later analysis removed a few hundred highly shared, low-generation-probability nucleotide sequences. For each public chain, a later analysis derived a clonal expansion index from normalized ranks of inferred template counts within each repertoire. In a later analysis, generation probabilities were computed using a VDJ recombination model fitted to out-of-frame rearrangements, and the results were checked against IGoR. In a later analysis, TCR-TCR, TCR-HLA and TCR-CMV co-occurrence was scored with hypergeometric tests, and a repertoire-size bias correction was applied to TCR pairs. To estimate false discovery rates, a later analysis permuted the HLA or CMV assignments 20 times. In a later analysis, co-occurring TCRs were grouped using DBSCAN, and TCRdist sequence similarity was added for clustering within HLA-allele-positive subsets. Co-occurrence clustering excluded repertoires with fewer than 30,000 or more than 120,000 public chains, plus five with anomalous nucleotide sharing. TCRdb limited this immuneACCESS table to in-frame rearrangements with V and J called. A share of clones is missing; checked studies link under half to unresolved V genes, and the rest is unexplained. For V, J and clone size, that table is used; D and trimming come from the DNA. The sample table holds 100,000 to 150,000 clones, of which 74% were seen once. Less than 4% of the sample lies in the top ten.

Relative to germline, V is missing 6 bases and J is missing 2 bases, with 13 bases of the junction outside any gene match. Taken from the germline V gene, the CDR1 and CDR2 loops are SGHNT and YENEEA. Including cysteine and phenylalanine, the CDR3 has 17 amino acids. The only DNA kept is the CDR3, 51 bases in frame from the first base. The cohort comprised around 700 healthy bone marrow donors. At the time of sampling, every cohort member was nominally healthy, though immune exposures that went unrecorded were likely present. The donor was CMV seropositive and was included in the group of 250 to 300 seropositive cohort members. A peripheral blood sample was provided by each donor, and peripheral blood mononuclear cells were used for TCR beta sequencing. The Qiagen DNeasy Blood Extraction Kit was used to extract genomic DNA from the blood cell samples.

Specimen: PBMCs. The TCR originated in a man aged 35 to 55 in good health and CMV-seropositive. This chain joins TRBV11-3 to TRBJ1-5; 7 central bases correspond to TRBD1. CDR3 protein: CASRSGGQRSRNQPQHF. The DNA is as follows: TGTGCCAGCAGGTCAGGGGGACAACGGTCTCGCAATCAGCCCCAGCATTTT.